This T cell receptor (beta chain) was documented in a study of shared clonotypes between healthy human individuals. This CDR3 contains 16 residues. CDR1 and CDR2 from the germline V gene are SGHDT and YYEEEE. Trimming took 2 bases from V and 0 from J, leaving 14 bases between them. The run depth of the assay was deep. Using around 180 ng DNA, roughly 33,000 T cell genomes, the sorted-subset replicate PCRs were run. Data came from immunoSEQ multiplex PCR; TCRdb stores just in-frame clones and leaves some out. The table includes around 620,000 clones, 90% to 95% detected once. Naive-designated CD8 cells lacked CD45RO, were positively enriched for CCR7, and omitted terminally differentiated effector memory CD45RA+ cells. Recent acute infections and vaccinations were absent in the healthy HIV-negative adult donors.

Specimen: naive CD8+ T cells sorted from blood. The chain employs TRBV5-6 and TRBJ1-1; unclear D gene. The origin of this receptor is a woman in her twenties or thirties in good health. This chain's CDR3 is CASSFFRPPLNTEAFF. The CDR3 DNA sequence: TGTGCCAGCAGCTTTTTTCGACCGCCACTGAACACTGAAGCTTTCTTT.